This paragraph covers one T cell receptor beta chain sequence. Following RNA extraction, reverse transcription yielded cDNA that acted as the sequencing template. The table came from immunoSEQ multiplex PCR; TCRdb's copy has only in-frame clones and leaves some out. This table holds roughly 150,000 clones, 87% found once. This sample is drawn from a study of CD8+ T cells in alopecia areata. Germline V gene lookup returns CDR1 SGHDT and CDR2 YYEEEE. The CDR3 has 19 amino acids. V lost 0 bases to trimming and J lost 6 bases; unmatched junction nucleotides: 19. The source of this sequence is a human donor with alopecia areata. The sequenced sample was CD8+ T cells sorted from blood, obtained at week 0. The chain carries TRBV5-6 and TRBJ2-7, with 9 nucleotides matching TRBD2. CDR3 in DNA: TGTGCCAGCAGCTTGGCCAGGGGCCGGCGGGAGGGCCCGCCGTTCGAGCAGTACTTC. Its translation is CASSLARGRREGPPFEQYF.